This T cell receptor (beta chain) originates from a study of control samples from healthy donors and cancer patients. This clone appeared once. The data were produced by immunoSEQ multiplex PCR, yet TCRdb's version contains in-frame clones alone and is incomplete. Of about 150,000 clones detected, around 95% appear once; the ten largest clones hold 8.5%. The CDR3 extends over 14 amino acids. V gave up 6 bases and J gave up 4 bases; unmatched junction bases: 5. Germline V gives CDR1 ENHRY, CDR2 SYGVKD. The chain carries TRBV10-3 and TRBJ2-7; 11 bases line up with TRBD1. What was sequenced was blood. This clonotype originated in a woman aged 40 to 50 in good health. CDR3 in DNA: TGTGCCATCAGCGGACAGGGGGCCGGGTACGAGCAGTACTTC. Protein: CAISGQGAGYEQYF.